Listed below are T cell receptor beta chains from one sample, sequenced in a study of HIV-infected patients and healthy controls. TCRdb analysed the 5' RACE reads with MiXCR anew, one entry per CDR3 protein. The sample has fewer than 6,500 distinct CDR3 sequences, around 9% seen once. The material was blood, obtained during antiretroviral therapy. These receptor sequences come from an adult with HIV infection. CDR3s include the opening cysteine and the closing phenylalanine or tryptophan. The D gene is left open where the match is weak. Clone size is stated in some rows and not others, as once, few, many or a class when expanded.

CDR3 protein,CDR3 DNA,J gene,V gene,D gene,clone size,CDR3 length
CASSWGQTNTEAFF,TGTGCCAGCAGTTGGGGGCAGACGAACACTGAAGCTTTCTTT,TRBJ1-1,TRBV6-5,NA,medium-sized,14
CASSLIGREAFF,TGTGCCAGCAGTTTAATCGGCAGAGAAGCTTTCTTT,TRBJ1-1,TRBV27,NA,medium-sized,12
CASSFSPPQGGPYGYTF,TGTGCCAGCAGTTTTTCTCCTCCACAGGGCGGTCCCTATGGCTACACCTTC,TRBJ1-2,TRBV12-3/TRBV12-4,NA,medium-sized,17
CASSYSSSRAQETQYF,TGTGCCAGCAGTTACTCGAGTAGCAGAGCCCAAGAGACCCAGTACTTC,TRBJ2-5,TRBV6-5,NA,many,16
CASSQVGAQGYTF,TGTGCCAGCAGCCAGGTCGGGGCCCAAGGCTACACCTTC,TRBJ1-2,TRBV3-1,NA,medium-sized,13
CATSDSRLTSDSSYEQYF,TGTGCCACCAGTGATTCGAGATTGACTAGCGACAGCTCCTACGAGCAGTACTTC,TRBJ2-7,TRBV24-1,TRBD2,few,18
CSASSGVGNTIYF,TGCAGTGCTAGTTCAGGGGTCGGAAACACCATATATTTT,TRBJ1-3,TRBV20-1,NA,NA,13
CASSPGETYEQYF,TGTGCCAGCAGTCCGGGAGAAACCTACGAGCAGTACTTC,TRBJ2-7,TRBV12-3/TRBV12-4,NA,many,13
CAWTPTPYGYTF,TGTGCCTGGACACCCACCCCCTATGGCTACACCTTC,TRBJ1-2,TRBV30,NA,many,12
CASSQVRGPLSGANVLTF,TGTGCCAGCAGCCAAGTAAGGGGACCCCTCTCTGGGGCCAACGTCCTGACTTTC,TRBJ2-6,TRBV14,NA,many,18
CASTRTGNQPQHF,TGTGCCAGTACGCGGACAGGGAATCAGCCCCAGCATTTT,TRBJ1-5,TRBV19,TRBD1,NA,13
CASSIAPETDTQYF,TGTGCCAGTAGTATAGCCCCAGAAACAGATACGCAGTATTTT,TRBJ2-3,TRBV19,NA,medium-sized,14
CASIEGALNLNTEAFF,TGTGCCAGCATAGAAGGGGCCCTTAATTTGAACACTGAAGCTTTCTTT,TRBJ1-1,TRBV28,NA,many,16
CASSLSSSANTGELFF,TGTGCCAGCAGCTTGTCTTCTAGCGCCAACACCGGGGAGCTGTTTTTT,TRBJ2-2,TRBV5-5,NA,many,16
CSARDQGGRKQYF,TGCAGTGCTAGAGATCAGGGCGGGAGAAAGCAGTACTTC,TRBJ2-7,TRBV20-1,TRBD2,many,13
CASSLQGLHNSPLHF,TGTGCCAGCAGTCTACAGGGGCTTCATAATTCACCCCTCCACTTT,TRBJ1-6,TRBV27,TRBD1,many,15
CASRAEGGSEKLFF,TGTGCCAGCAGAGCCGAGGGAGGGAGTGAAAAACTGTTTTTT,TRBJ1-4,TRBV12-3/TRBV12-4,NA,medium-sized,14
CASSDRGRRIDTQYF,TGTGCCAGCAGTGATCGGGGCCGCAGGATAGATACGCAGTATTTT,TRBJ2-3,TRBV6-1,NA,medium-sized,15
CASSSVGGETQYF,TGCGCCAGCAGCTCCGTCGGAGGAGAGACCCAGTACTTC,TRBJ2-5,TRBV5-1,NA,few,13
CASSYNYGYTF,TGTGCCAGCAGTTACAACTATGGCTACACCTTC,TRBJ1-2,TRBV28,NA,medium-sized,11
CASSWGPAMNTEAFF,TGTGCCAGCAGCTGGGGACCGGCCATGAACACTGAAGCTTTCTTT,TRBJ1-1,TRBV28,NA,medium-sized,15
CASSYRDRVNYGYTF,TGTGCCAGCAGTTACCGGGACAGGGTTAACTATGGCTACACCTTC,TRBJ1-2,TRBV6-5,TRBD1,many,15
CSARALAGQGSYGYTF,TGCAGTGCTAGAGCTTTAGCAGGACAGGGGAGCTATGGCTACACCTTC,TRBJ1-2,TRBV20-1,TRBD1,many,16
CASSLGQGYTRDTQYF,TGTGCCAGCAGCTTAGGGCAGGGCTATACCAGAGATACGCAGTATTTT,TRBJ2-3,TRBV7-2,NA,many,16
CASSRQNTDTQYF,TGCGCCAGCAGTCGTCAGAACACAGATACGCAGTATTTT,TRBJ2-3,TRBV23-1,NA,NA,13
CASSSGQGAYRSTGELFF,TGTGCCAGCAGCTCGGGACAGGGGGCATATAGGAGCACCGGGGAGCTGTTTTTT,TRBJ2-2,TRBV3-1,TRBD1,NA,18
CASSIRRGAGNQPQHF,TGTGCCAGTAGTATCAGGAGGGGGGCTGGCAATCAGCCCCAGCATTTT,TRBJ1-5,TRBV19,NA,few,16
CSARGNVLIYEQYF,TGCAGTGCTAGAGGAAATGTACTGATTTACGAGCAGTACTTC,TRBJ2-7,TRBV20-1,NA,medium-sized,14
CASSLRLAGVSSTDTQYF,TGTGCCAGCAGCTTAAGACTAGCGGGGGTTTCTAGCACAGATACGCAGTATTTT,TRBJ2-3,TRBV5-6,TRBD2,NA,18
CASSPFPGSNTEAFF,TGTGCCAGCAGCCCCTTCCCAGGTTCCAACACTGAAGCTTTCTTT,TRBJ1-1,TRBV7-8,NA,NA,15
CASRPYTQYF,TGTGCCAGCAGACCCTATACGCAGTATTTT,TRBJ2-3,TRBV28,NA,many,10
CASSQSGGLETQYF,TGTGCCAGCAGCCAAAGCGGGGGGCTAGAGACCCAGTACTTC,TRBJ2-5,TRBV7-2,TRBD2,many,14
CASSPVAGADTQYF,TGTGCCAGCAGCCCCGTCGCGGGAGCAGATACGCAGTATTTT,TRBJ2-3,TRBV11-2,TRBD2,few,14
CASSLGTSGVSYNEQFF,TGTGCCAGCAGCTTAGGGACTAGCGGAGTCTCCTACAATGAGCAGTTCTTC,TRBJ2-1,TRBV7-8,TRBD2,medium-sized,17
CSASARGADTQYF,TGCAGTGCTAGTGCCAGGGGCGCAGATACGCAGTATTTT,TRBJ2-3,TRBV20-1,NA,medium-sized,13
CASILSGRDTDYQPQHF,TGTGCCAGCATTTTATCCGGCCGGGACACAGACTATCAGCCCCAGCATTTT,TRBJ1-5,TRBV28,NA,NA,17
CASSFRGQNTEAFF,TGTGCCAGCAGTTTCCGGGGACAGAACACTGAAGCTTTCTTT,TRBJ1-1,TRBV28,NA,many,14
CASSQPGEETQYF,TGCGCCAGCAGCCAACCGGGAGAAGAGACCCAGTACTTC,TRBJ2-5,TRBV4-1,NA,medium-sized,13
CASSYSGRTNQPQHF,TGTGCCAGCAGTTACTCGGGTCGGACCAATCAGCCCCAGCATTTT,TRBJ1-5,TRBV6-5,NA,many,15
CASSLAGTNEQYF,TGCGCCAGCAGCTTGGCCGGGACTAACGAGCAGTACTTC,TRBJ2-7,TRBV5-1,TRBD2,NA,13
CASSPAGSDYEQYF,TGTGCCAGCAGCCCGGCGGGTTCAGATTACGAGCAGTACTTC,TRBJ2-7,TRBV4-2,NA,medium-sized,14
CASSLGETQYF,TGTGCCAGCAGTTTAGGAGAGACGCAGTATTTT,TRBJ2-3,TRBV28,NA,medium-sized,11
CASSRGTGGYEQYF,TGTGCCAGCAGTCGTGGGACAGGGGGCTACGAGCAGTACTTC,TRBJ2-7,TRBV12-3/TRBV12-4,TRBD1,many,14
CASSTLAGYNEQFF,TGTGCCAGCAGTACACTAGCGGGGTACAATGAGCAGTTCTTC,TRBJ2-1,TRBV27,TRBD2,many,14
CASSHPVDRGTGELFF,TGCGCCAGCAGCCATCCTGTGGACAGGGGCACCGGGGAGCTGTTTTTT,TRBJ2-2,TRBV4-1,TRBD1,many,16
CASSFSTGSGYEQYF,TGTGCCAGCAGTTTCTCGACAGGGAGCGGGTACGAGCAGTACTTC,TRBJ2-7,TRBV27,NA,medium-sized,15
CASSSQGSSYNEQFF,TGTGCCAGCAGTTCCCAAGGATCCTCGTACAATGAGCAGTTCTTC,TRBJ2-1,TRBV28,NA,NA,15
CASSLRGQLYGYTF,TGTGCCAGCAGTTTACGAGGGCAGCTCTATGGCTACACCTTC,TRBJ1-2,TRBV27,NA,medium-sized,14